Many counts were recorded for the clone carrying this TCR beta chain. These data are taken from a study of low-dose radiotherapy and immunotherapy resistance in tumors. Study overall: Each patient took aspirin at a dose of 300 mg by mouth once daily over the course of four cycles, with dosing beginning on cycle 1 day 1.

Indicated time point: after trial treatment. Indicated treatment: LDRT plus nivolumab, ipilimumab, low-dose cyclophosphamide and aspirin (RACIN trial). Alpha- and beta-chain coverage of first-strand cDNA came from TRAV- and TRBV-specific primers. It was with a constant-region primer and a V-primer adapter that TCRs were amplified over about 20 PCR cycles. MiXCR, applied by TCRdb to the reads, yields one record per CDR3 protein. This repertoire shows 95,000 to 100,000 distinct CDR3 sequences, roughly 20% found once; its top ten account for about 4%. Germline V gene sequence: CDR1 DFQATT, CDR2 SNEGSKA (reference sequence). This CDR3 is built from 17 residues. With 3 bases clipped from V and 0 bases from J, the junction kept 9 bases outside the gene matches.

The chain is built from TRBV20-1 and TRBJ2-3, with TRBD1 identical over 10 bases. Sequencing used PBMCs, obtained after low-dose radiotherapy plus immunotherapy. This receptor was taken from a male donor with prostate cancer. CDR3 amino acids: CSASPFGQGGSTDTQYF. The CDR3 DNA follows: TGCAGTGCTAGTCCCTTCGGACAGGGGGGTAGCACAGATACGCAGTATTTT.